This is a list of T cell receptor beta chains from one sample in a study of Ad26.COV2.S vaccination and SARS-CoV-2 variants. TCRdb keeps only in-frame clones here, not all; method: immunoSEQ multiplex PCR. The table shows over 200,000 clones, with roughly 90% occurring only once. Sequencing was performed on peripheral blood, taken in a trial of Ad26.COV2.S vaccine versus placebo. These TCRs come from a person between 18 and 60 years old who received the Ad26.COV2.S COVID-19 vaccine or a placebo. Both conserved end residues are part of each CDR3. A D gene is named only where the DNA matches it firmly. Clone size is given for some rows only: seen once, a few or many times, or a class if the clone is expanded.

J gene,clone size,D gene,V gene,CDR3 DNA,CDR3 protein
TRBJ2-5,.,TRBD1,TRBV5-4,TGTGCCAGCAGCTCCTCCGGACAGGGGCTACAAGAGACCCAGTACTTC,CASSSSGQGLQETQYF
TRBJ2-7,.,.,TRBV4-3,TGCGCCAGCAGCTTCGGACACTCCTACGAGCAGTACTTC,CASSFGHSYEQYF
TRBJ2-7,.,TRBD2,TRBV27,TGTGCCAGCAGTAACGGCGGACTAGCAAACGAGCAGTACTTC,CASSNGGLANEQYF
TRBJ1-5,once,.,TRBV7-9,TGTGCCAGCAGCTTTTCCGACGAACAGCCCCAGCATTTT,CASSFSDEQPQHF
TRBJ2-2,.,TRBD2,TRBV11-3,TGTGCCAGCAGCCCGACTAGCGTGGCCGGGGAGCTGTTTTTT,CASSPTSVAGELFF
TRBJ1-2,.,.,TRBV5-4,TGTGCCAGCAGCTTGGGCGCCACTAGCGATGGCTACACCTTC,CASSLGATSDGYTF
TRBJ2-1,.,TRBD2,TRBV7-3,TGTGCCAGCAGCTCAACACTAGCGCCATTGGGGGAGCAGTTCTTC,CASSSTLAPLGEQFF
TRBJ2-1,.,TRBD2,TRBV4-1,TGCGCCAGCAGCCCGGGACTAGCGGGCTTCAATGAGCAGTTCTTC,CASSPGLAGFNEQFF
TRBJ1-3,few,TRBD1,TRBV30,TGTGCCTGGAGTAGGGGGCAGGCCTCTGGAAACACCATATATTTT,CAWSRGQASGNTIYF
TRBJ2-6,.,TRBD2,TRBV11-1,TGTGCCAGCAGCCTAGCGGGTTCCGGGGCCAACGTCCTGACTTTC,CASSLAGSGANVLTF
TRBJ1-6,.,.,TRBV5-4,TGTGCCAGCAGCTTGCCAGGGGCGAATTCACCCCTCCACTTT,CASSLPGANSPLHF
TRBJ2-3,.,TRBD1,TRBV24-1,TGTGCCACCAGCGATACAGGGGTCCTAGATACGCAGTATTTT,CATSDTGVLDTQYF
TRBJ2-7,.,TRBD2,TRBV3-1/TRBV3-2,TGTGCCAGCAGCCAAGTGGCTAGCGGGTACCCTAACTACGAGCAGTACTTC,CASSQVASGYPNYEQYF
TRBJ1-2,.,.,TRBV7-9,TGTGCCAGCAGCTCAAAAGGGACGGACTATGGCTACACCTTC,CASSSKGTDYGYTF
TRBJ2-7,.,.,TRBV13,TGTGCCAGCAGCCCAACACGGCTTCAGGGAGAGCATAACGAGCAGTACTTC,CASSPTRLQGEHNEQYF
TRBJ2-2,.,.,TRBV30,TGTGCCTGGAGTGGTCTAGCATGGGGCGGGGAGCTGTTTTTT,CAWSGLAWGGELFF
TRBJ2-7,.,TRBD1,TRBV18,TGTGCCAGCTCACCACGACAGGGCTACGAGCAGTACTTC,CASSPRQGYEQYF
TRBJ2-1,.,.,TRBV7-2,TGTGCCAGCAAGAACGGGACCTACAATGAGCAGTTCTTC,CASKNGTYNEQFF
TRBJ2-5,.,.,TRBV14,TGTGCCAGCAGCCCCGGGACATACCAAGAGACCCAGTACTTC,CASSPGTYQETQYF
TRBJ1-2,.,.,TRBV7-2,TGTGCCAGCAGCTTAAGGGGGGGAACAGGGACTAACAATGGCTACACCTTC,CASSLRGGTGTNNGYTF
TRBJ2-3,.,.,TRBV6-5,TGTGCCAGCAGTAGTACCGGGGGACCAGATACGCAGTATTTT,CASSSTGGPDTQYF
TRBJ1-6,.,.,TRBV6-1,TGTGCCAGCAGTGAGGAGGGGAGCTCCTATAATTCACCCCTCCACTTT,CASSEEGSSYNSPLHF